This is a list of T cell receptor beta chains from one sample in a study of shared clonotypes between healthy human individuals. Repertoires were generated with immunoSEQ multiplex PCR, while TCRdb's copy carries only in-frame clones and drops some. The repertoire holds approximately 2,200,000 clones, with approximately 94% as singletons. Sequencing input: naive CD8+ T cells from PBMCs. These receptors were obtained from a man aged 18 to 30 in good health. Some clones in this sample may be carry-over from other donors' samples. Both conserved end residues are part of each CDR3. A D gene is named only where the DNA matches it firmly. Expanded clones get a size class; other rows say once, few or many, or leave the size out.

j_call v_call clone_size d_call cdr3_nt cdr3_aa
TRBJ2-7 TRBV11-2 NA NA TGTGCCAGCAGCTTAGCGGGGATTCAGTACGAGCAGTACTTC CASSLAGIQYEQYF
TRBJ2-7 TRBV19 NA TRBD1 TGTGCCAGTAGTATGGGACAGGGGGCGAAAAACGAGCAGTACTTC CASSMGQGAKNEQYF
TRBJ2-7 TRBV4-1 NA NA TGCGCCAGCAGCCAAGGAGGAGGGAGCTACGAGCAGTACTTC CASSQGGGSYEQYF
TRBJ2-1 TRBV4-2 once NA TGTGCCAGCAGCCAAGAATACTCCAACAATGAGCAGTTCTTC CASSQEYSNNEQFF
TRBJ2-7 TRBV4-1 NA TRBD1 TGCGCCAGCAGCCCCCGGGGACAGGGGGCGACTTACGAGCAGTACTTC CASSPRGQGATYEQYF
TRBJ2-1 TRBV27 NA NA TGTGCCAGCAGTTTAATTGGGGGGAACAATGAGCAGTTCTTC CASSLIGGNNEQFF
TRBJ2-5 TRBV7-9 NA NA TGTGCCAGCAGCTTCCGGCGGCAAGAGACCCAGTACTTC CASSFRRQETQYF
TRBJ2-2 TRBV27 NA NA TGTGCCAGCAGTTTTTCTGGCGGGGAGCTGTTTTTT CASSFSGGELFF
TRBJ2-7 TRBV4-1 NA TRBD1 TGCGCCAGCAGCCAAGAGACAGGGGTGTCCTCCTACGAGCAGTACTTC CASSQETGVSSYEQYF
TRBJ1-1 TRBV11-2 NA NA TGTGCCAGCAGCTTAGATAGGGGGGTGAACACTGAAGCTTTCTTT CASSLDRGVNTEAFF
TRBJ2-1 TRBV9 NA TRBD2 TGTGCCAGCAGCCCACTAGCGGCAAATTACAATGAGCAGTTCTTC CASSPLAANYNEQFF
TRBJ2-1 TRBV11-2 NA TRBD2 TGTGCCAGCAGCTACGGGACTAGCGGGAGGGCCATGGGCAATGAGCAGTTCTTC CASSYGTSGRAMGNEQFF
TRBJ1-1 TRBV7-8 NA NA TGTGCCAGCAGCTCCCTTTGGGCCTCGAACACTGAAGCTTTCTTT CASSSLWASNTEAFF
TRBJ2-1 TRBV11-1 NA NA TGTGCCAGCAGCTTAGGGCTAGCAGGCTACAATGAGCAGTTCTTC CASSLGLAGYNEQFF
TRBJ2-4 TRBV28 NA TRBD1 TGTGCCAGCAGTGACCCAGGGGGCGACGCCAAAAACATTCAGTACTTC CASSDPGGDAKNIQYF
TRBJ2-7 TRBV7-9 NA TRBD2 TGTGCCAGCAGCGCGGGACTAGCGGGCGACGAGCAGTACTTC CASSAGLAGDEQYF
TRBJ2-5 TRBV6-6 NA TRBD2 TGTGCCAGCAGTTACGGAGCGGGATATGAGACCCAGTACTTC CASSYGAGYETQYF
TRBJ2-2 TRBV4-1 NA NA TGCGCCAGCAGCCAAGAATCAGGTCGGGCTCTATCGAACACCGGGGAGCTGTTTTTT CASSQESGRALSNTGELFF
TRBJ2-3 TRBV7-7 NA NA TGTGCCAGCAGCCTAAGACTAGTCACAGATACGCAGTATTTT CASSLRLVTDTQYF
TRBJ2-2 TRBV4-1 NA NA TGCGCCAGCAGCCACGGGACCGGGGAGCTGTTTTTT CASSHGTGELFF
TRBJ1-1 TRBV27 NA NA TGTGCCAGCAGTTTATCAGGCAGGGAGATACCTTTCTTT CASSLSGREIPFF
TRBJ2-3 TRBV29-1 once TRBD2 TGCAGCGTTGAACTACGGGTAGCGGGAGTCCCAGATACGCAGTATTTT CSVELRVAGVPDTQYF
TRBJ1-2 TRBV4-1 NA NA TGCGCCAGCAGCCAAGATAGAGTTAACTATGGCTACACCTTC CASSQDRVNYGYTF
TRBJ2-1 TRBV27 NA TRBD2 TGTGCCAGCAGTTTACTAGCGGCCAATGAGCAGTTCTTC CASSLLAANEQFF
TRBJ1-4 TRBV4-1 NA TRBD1 TGCGCCAGCAGCCAAGGTCCAGGACAGGCGGTTGAAAAACTGTTTTTT CASSQGPGQAVEKLFF
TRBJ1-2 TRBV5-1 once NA TGCGCCAGCAGCTTGATCCTTCCGCTGGGCTACACCTTC CASSLILPLGYTF
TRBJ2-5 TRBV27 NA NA TGTGCCAGCAGTACAAATCGCGGACGGGAATCGGAGACCCAGTACTTC CASSTNRGRESETQYF
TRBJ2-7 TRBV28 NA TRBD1 TGTGCCAGCAGTTGGTTGCGACAGGGACCCTACGAGCAGTACTTC CASSWLRQGPYEQYF
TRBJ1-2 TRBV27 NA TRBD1 TGTGCCAGCAGTGAACGACAGGGGTACTATGGCTACACCTTC CASSERQGYYGYTF
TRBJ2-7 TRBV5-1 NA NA TGCGCCAGCAGCTTGGGGGACATGTACGAGCAGTACTTC CASSLGDMYEQYF
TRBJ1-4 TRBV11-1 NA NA TGTGCCAGCAGCTTAGAAGGGCGTAGCGAAAAGCTGTTTTTT CASSLEGRSEKLFF
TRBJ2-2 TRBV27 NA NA TGTGTCTCGAGCAGTCGGAACACCGGGGAGCTGTTTTTT CVSSSRNTGELFF
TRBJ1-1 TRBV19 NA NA TGTGCCAGTACCCATCATTGGTCTAATATAGACACTGAAGCTTTCTTT CASTHHWSNIDTEAFF
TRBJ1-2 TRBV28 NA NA TGTGCCAGCAGCAGGACAGAGTATGGCTACACCTTC CASSRTEYGYTF
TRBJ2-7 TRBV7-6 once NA TGTGCCAGCAGTCCAGACAGTACCTACGAGCAGTACTTC CASSPDSTYEQYF
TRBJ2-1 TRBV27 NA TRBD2 TGTGCCAGCAGTCAACTAGCGGGTCGAAAAAAAGAGCAGTTCTTC CASSQLAGRKKEQFF
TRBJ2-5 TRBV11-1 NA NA TGTGCCAGCAGCTTAAATAGGGACCAGGAGACCCAGTACTTC CASSLNRDQETQYF
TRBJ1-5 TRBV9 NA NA TGTGCCAGCAGCGTAGGCAGGGATAGCAATCAGCCCCAGCATTTT CASSVGRDSNQPQHF
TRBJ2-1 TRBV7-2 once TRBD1 TGTGCCAGCAGCTCTCAACGACACCGGGACAGGGCCTACAATGAGCAGTTCTTC CASSSQRHRDRAYNEQFF
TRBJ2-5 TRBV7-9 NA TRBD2 TGTGCCAGCAGCCCAAGACGGGGGAGCGGGAGGGAACGGGAGACCCAGTACTTC CASSPRRGSGRERETQYF
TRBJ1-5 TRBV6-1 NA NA TGTGCCACCATAGAATGGAACCGAGCCCATCAGCCCCAGCATTTT CATIEWNRAHQPQHF